The clone carrying this TCR beta chain appeared many times. TCRdb reanalysed the RT-PCR reads using MiXCR and keeps one entry per CDR3 protein. The sample contains more than 400,000 distinct CDR3 sequences, approximately 6.9% of which appear only once. These data belong to a study of response to subunit inactivated influenza vaccine. The germline V and J ends were trimmed by 0 bases and 2 bases, with 11 bases remaining between them. Germline assignment: CDR1 SGHKS and CDR2 YYEKEE (reference sequence). The CDR3 spans 15 residues. The chain links TRBV5-5 to TRBJ1-1, with D perhaps TRBD1 (5 bases). This TCR was recovered from a man aged 50 to 75 who received an inactivated influenza vaccine. Sequencing was performed on PBMCs from blood, taken roughly 24 months after vaccination. The CDR3, as DNA: TGTGCCAGCAGCTTGGGGGACTTATTTAACACTGAAGCTTTCTTT. It translates to CASSLGDLFNTEAFF.